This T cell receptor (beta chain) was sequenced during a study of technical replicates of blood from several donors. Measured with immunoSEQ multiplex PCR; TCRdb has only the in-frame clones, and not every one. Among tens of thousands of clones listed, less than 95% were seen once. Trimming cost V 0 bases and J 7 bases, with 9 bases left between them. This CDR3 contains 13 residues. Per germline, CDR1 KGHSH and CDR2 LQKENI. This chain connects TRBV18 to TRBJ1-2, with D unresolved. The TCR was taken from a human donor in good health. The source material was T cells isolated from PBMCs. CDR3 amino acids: CASSPPMEVGYTF. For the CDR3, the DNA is TGTGCCAGCTCACCACCCATGGAGGTTGGCTACACCTTC.